This T cell receptor (beta chain) was documented in a study of blood T cell repertoires in COVID-19. Study-wide context: Italy, Spain and the United States were the sources of the convalescent and acute COVID-19 samples. Sources were T cells, B-cell-depleted T cells, or PBMCs; the material itself was cDNA or gDNA.

Under the authors' procedure: The authors estimated nucleated cell counts from reference gene primer amplification. The method was immunoSEQ multiplex PCR; TCRdb's version includes in-frame clones alone and lacks a portion of them. V and J calls and clone size are copied from that table; D and trimming were computed from the DNA. The table records 150,000 to 200,000 clones, more than 70% of them present only once. This sequence originates from a man aged 50-60 years with active or convalescent COVID-19. The sequenced sample consisted of peripheral blood.

The CDR3 region has the DNA TGTGCCAGCAGTTACTGGTCGGGACGGGACTATGACGAGCAGTACTTC. Its protein product is CASSYWSGRDYDEQYF. V gene TRBV6-5 combines with J gene TRBJ2-7; the match to TRBD2 covers 7 bases. V shed 1 base, J shed 5 bases, and the junction held 11 bases outside the gene matches. The CDR3 has 16 residues. CDR1 and CDR2 (germline): MNHEY, SVGAGI.